Listed here are 30 T cell receptor beta chains from one sample, sequenced in a study of blood T cell repertoires in COVID-19. This table comes from immunoSEQ multiplex PCR, and its TCRdb copy is limited to in-frame clones, with some not included. This sample yields under 200,000 clones, of which 82% are seen a single time; 15% to 20% belongs to the top ten. Sequencing used PBMCs or T cells enriched from blood (not recorded which). These receptors were obtained from a man in his sixties who had recovered from COVID-19.

This chain links TRBV3-1 (or the pseudogene TRBV3-2) with TRBJ2-3; 11 bases match TRBD2. This CDR3 comprises 18 residues. V lost 1 base to trimming and J lost 2 bases; unmatched junction nucleotides: 8. Germline V CDR1 and CDR2: LGHDT, YNNKEL (reference sequence). The CDR3 DNA sequence: TGTGCCAGCAGCCAAGGGTCTAGCGGGGGGCGACTCACAGATACGCAGTATTTT. Its translation: CASSQGSSGGRLTDTQYF.

The chain links TRBV3-1 (or the pseudogene TRBV3-2) to TRBJ2-2, with D tentatively TRBD1 (6 bases). Per the germline V gene, CDR1 is LGHDT and CDR2 is YNNKEL (reference sequence). The V end lost 4 bases, the J end lost 7 bases, and 34 bases lay between the germline ends. This CDR3 region has 21 residues. The CDR3, as DNA: TGTGCCAGCAGCCGGCAGAATTGGGCAGGGGATTTTAAAAGCAACGGCGGGGAGCTGTTTTTT. This encodes CASSRQNWAGDFKSNGGELFF.

The V and J genes are TRBV6-6 and TRBJ1-6, with no clear D. The CDR3 is 12 residues long. CDR1 and CDR2 (germline): MNHNY, SVGAGI (reference sequence). V lost 6 bases to trimming and J lost 9 bases, with 9 bases between them. The CDR3 loop reads CASRVSGSPLHF. The CDR3 DNA reads TGTGCCAGCAGAGTTAGCGGTTCACCCCTCCACTTT.

The chain couples TRBV11-2 to TRBJ2-1; 9 bases map to TRBD2. Germline loops: CDR1 SGHAT, CDR2 FQNNGV. There are 18 residues in the CDR3. The trim removed 1 base at V and 5 bases at J, leaving 12 bases unmatched. The CDR3 sequence: CASSLVGGGALDDNEQFF. The CDR3 nucleotides read TGTGCCAGCAGCTTAGTTGGCGGGGGGGCCTTGGATGACAATGAGCAGTTCTTC.

The chain is built from TRBV15 and TRBJ1-2; tentatively, D is TRBD1 (5 bases). From germline, CDR1 is LNHNV and CDR2 YYDKDF (reference sequence). The V end lost 5 bases, the J end lost 4 bases, and 14 bases lay between the germline ends. The CDR3 sequence is 14 residues long. The CDR3 DNA follows: TGTGCCACCAGCTCACAGCGGGGGGGCTATGGCTACACCTTC. Amino acids: CATSSQRGGYGYTF.

CDR3 loop: CASSLERQGGLQETQYF. CDR3 nucleotide sequence: TGTGCCAGCAGCTTAGAAAGGCAGGGAGGTTTACAAGAGACCCAGTACTTC. The gene calls are TRBV11-2 and TRBJ2-5, with D possibly TRBD2 on 6 matching bases. This CDR3 is built from 17 residues. Trimming pared 0 bases from V and 2 bases from J, leaving 16 bases between. Germline V gene sequence: CDR1 SGHAT, CDR2 FQNNGV.

The CDR3 DNA is TGCGCCAGCAGCTTGGACATAAACACCGGGGAGCTGTTTTTT. It codes for CASSLDINTGELFF. The chain links TRBV5-1 to TRBJ2-2; D not certain. Deletions cut 0 bases from V and 2 bases from J, with 5 bases between. Germline loops: CDR1 SGHRS, CDR2 YFSETQ. The CDR3 length is 14 residues.

The chain employs TRBV7-9 and TRBJ2-1; D might be TRBD1 (7 bases). With 3 bases removed from V and 7 bases from J, the gap between germline ends came to 13 bases. The CDR3 is 14 residues long. The germline gives CDR1 SEHNR, CDR2 FQNEAQ (reference sequence). DNA of the CDR3: TGTGCCAGCAGCTTGGAGGGGGCCAGGAATGAGCAGTTCTTC. It translates to CASSLEGARNEQFF.

This clone was picked up a small number of times. The genes are TRBV4-1 and TRBJ1-6; maybe TRBD1 (5 bases). Germline CDR1 reads MGHRA; CDR2 reads YSYEKL. The CDR3 consists of 16 residues. V lost 0 bases to trimming and J lost 6 bases, with 12 bases between them. CDR3: CASSQEKGWGNSPLHF. The CDR3 DNA reads TGCGCCAGCAGCCAAGAAAAGGGGTGGGGTAATTCACCCCTCCACTTT.

The chain carries TRBV29-1 and TRBJ1-5, with TRBD1 identical over 10 bases. CDR3 length: 13 amino acids. Germline-derived CDR1 and CDR2 are SQVTM and ANQGSEA. With V trimmed by 7 bases and J by 9 bases, 9 bases remained unmatched. CDR3 DNA: TGCAGCGCCTGCCGGGACAGGGGAGGGCCCCAGCATTTT. Translation: CSACRDRGGPQHF.

The rearrangement links TRBV5-6 to TRBJ2-3; D might be TRBD2 (5 bases). V was clipped by 3 bases and J by 5 bases, with 10 bases between them. Germline CDR1 SGHDT, CDR2 YYEEEE. The CDR3 consists of 13 residues. CDR3 nucleotide sequence: TGTGCCAGCAGCTCCGGGATTTTAGATACGCAGTATTTT. This codes for CASSSGILDTQYF.

This clone came up a few times. The rearrangement joins TRBV9 to TRBJ1-6; the D gene is possibly TRBD1 (5 bases). This CDR3 comprises 13 residues. From germline, CDR1 is SGDLS and CDR2 YYNGEE. Trimming shortened V by 4 bases and J by 7 bases, and 9 bases separated the two germline ends. This chain's CDR3 is CASSPRANSPLHF. CDR3 DNA: TGTGCCAGCAGCCCCAGGGCCAATTCACCCCTCCACTTT. Together with reference TRBV9 and TRBJ1-6, the CDR3 gives the full variable domain: DSGVTQTPKHLITATGQRVTLRCSPRSGDLSVYWYQQSLDQGLQFLIQYYNGEERAKGNILERFSAQQFPDLHSELNLSSLELGDSALYFCASSPRANSPLHFGNGTRLTVT.

The chain carries TRBV2 and TRBJ1-1; D gene ambiguous. Trimming removed 7 bases from V and 3 bases from J, with 12 bases in between. The CDR3 length is 13 residues. Germline-derived CDR1 and CDR2 are SNHLY and FYNNEI. The CDR3 region is CASTVRRDTEAFF. CDR3 coding DNA: TGTGCCAGCACCGTTAGGCGGGACACTGAAGCTTTCTTT.

This clone was observed a few times. The chain couples TRBV14 to TRBJ2-5; 8 bases line up with TRBD2. The J segment lost 2 bases and the V segment lost 3 bases, leaving 5 bases of the junction unmatched. This CDR3 spans 15 amino acids. From germline, CDR1 is SGHDN and CDR2 FVKESK. The CDR3: CASSQGLGYQETQYF. The CDR3 coding sequence is TGTGCCAGCAGCCAGGGACTAGGCTATCAAGAGACCCAGTACTTC.

The chain joins TRBV18 to TRBJ2-3; D gene unclear. The CDR3 contains 15 residues. Trimming removed 0 bases from V and 1 base from J, with 8 bases in between. CDR1 and CDR2 (germline): KGHSH, LQKENI. CDR3 region: CASSPPVTGTDTQYF. The CDR3 bases are TGTGCCAGCTCACCACCCGTCACAGGCACAGATACGCAGTATTTT.

The rearrangement uses TRBV29-1 and TRBJ2-1; D may be TRBD2 (5 bases). The CDR3 is 14 amino acids. V lost 8 bases, J lost 9 bases, and 23 bases lay in between. Germline V gene data show CDR1 as SQVTM and CDR2 as ANQGSEA. CDR3 amino acids: CSQSSAPGMGEQFF. The CDR3 region has the DNA TGCAGCCAATCTTCTGCTCCGGGAATGGGTGAGCAGTTCTTC.

Only a few counts were recorded for this clone. This sequence joins TRBV5-1 and TRBJ2-7, with 8 nucleotides matching TRBD2. This CDR3 has 14 residues. Germline values: CDR1 SGHRS, CDR2 YFSETQ. J lost 3 bases, V lost 4 bases, and 6 bases had no gene match. CDR3 sequence: CASSPGGASYEQYF. The CDR3 DNA follows: TGCGCCAGCAGCCCCGGGGGGGCTAGCTACGAGCAGTACTTC. Based on the CDR3 plus reference TRBV5-1 and TRBJ2-7, the full variable domain is KAGVTQTPRYLIKTRGQQVTLSCSPISGHRSVSWYQQTPGQGLQFLFEYFSETQRNKGNFPGRFSGRQFSNSRSEMNVSTLELGDSALYLCASSPGGASYEQYFGPGTRLTVT.

The chain employs TRBV5-4 and TRBJ1-6, with 7 nucleotides matching TRBD1. Germline V gene sequence: CDR1 SGHNT, CDR2 YYREEE (reference sequence). The CDR3 runs 15 residues. With 6 bases clipped from V and 8 bases from J, the junction kept 11 bases outside the gene matches. CDR3 sequence reads: CASTTYRGGDSPLHF. For the CDR3, the DNA is TGTGCCAGCACGACATACAGGGGAGGCGATTCACCCCTCCACTTT.

This sequence joins TRBV19 and TRBJ1-1; D is unresolved. This CDR3 has 12 amino acids. Germline CDR1 reads LNHDA; CDR2 reads SQIVND (reference sequence). V was clipped by 9 bases and J by 5 bases, with 13 bases between them. CDR3 loop: CASRGGGTEAFF. DNA for the CDR3: TGTGCCAGCCGAGGCGGCGGAACTGAAGCTTTCTTT.

V is TRBV6-5 and J is TRBJ2-7, with D possibly TRBD1 on 6 matching bases. The CDR3 is 12 amino acids. The V and J ends lost 8 bases and 3 bases respectively, with 11 bases between them. Germline V gene data show CDR1 as MNHEY and CDR2 as SVGAGI. The CDR3: CASHQDSYEQYF. The CDR3 DNA reads TGTGCCAGCCACCAGGACAGCTACGAGCAGTACTTC.

This chain joins TRBV6-5 and TRBJ2-5, with 11 positions matching TRBD1. J was trimmed by 5 bases and V by 6 bases; bases with no gene match: 5. The CDR3 is 14 amino acids. Germline loops: CDR1 MNHEY, CDR2 SVGAGI. The CDR3 coding sequence is TGTGCCAGCAGGGACAGGGGGCAGGAGGAGACCCAGTACTTC. This codes for CASRDRGQEETQYF.

This rearrangement joins TRBV3-1 (or the pseudogene TRBV3-2) to TRBJ2-1, with 10 positions matching TRBD1. There are 14 residues in the CDR3. V gave up 3 bases and J gave up 6 bases; unmatched junction bases: 2. Germline V CDR1 and CDR2: LGHDT, YNNKEL (reference sequence). CDR3 region: CASSQRQGANEQFF. For the CDR3, the DNA is TGTGCCAGCAGCCAGAGACAGGGGGCCAATGAGCAGTTCTTC.

V gene TRBV7-8 combines with J gene TRBJ1-1, with a tentative D call TRBD1 (6 bases). Germline V gives CDR1 SGHVS, CDR2 FQNEAQ. The length of the CDR3 is 14 residues. With 1 base removed from V and 2 bases from J, the gap between germline ends came to 8 bases. In DNA form, the CDR3 reads TGTGCCAGCAGCTTAGTACAGGGAAACACTGAAGCTTTCTTT. Protein sequence: CASSLVQGNTEAFF.

This chain joins TRBV6-5 and TRBJ2-7, with TRBD2 matching 8 bases. J lost 3 bases, V lost 8 bases, and 12 bases had no gene match. This CDR3 comprises 15 residues. Germline CDR1 MNHEY, CDR2 SVGAGI. This CDR3 is CASGYGAGDFYEQYF. In DNA form, the CDR3 reads TGTGCCAGCGGGTACGGAGCGGGAGATTTCTACGAGCAGTACTTC.

This chain links TRBV6-2 or TRBV6-3 with TRBJ2-7, with 8 bases lining up with TRBD1. V trimming: 7 bases; J trimming: 3 bases; junction bases outside the gene matches: 11. Germline CDR1 reads MNHEY; CDR2 reads SVGEGT. The length of the CDR3 is 15 residues. As DNA, the CDR3 is TGTGCCAGCACCCCCGGGACAGGTTATAACTACGAGCAGTACTTC. It specifies CASTPGTGYNYEQYF.

This chain uses TRBV5-1 with TRBJ2-6, with 10 positions matching TRBD1. From germline, CDR1 is SGHRS and CDR2 YFSETQ. J lost 2 bases, V lost 1 base, and 3 bases had no gene match. This CDR3 is built from 17 residues. CDR3: CASSLRQGAAGANVLTF. The CDR3 region has the DNA TGCGCCAGCAGCTTGAGACAGGGGGCGGCTGGGGCCAACGTCCTGACTTTC.

This chain uses TRBV24-1 with TRBJ2-5; perhaps TRBD2 as D (5 bases). This CDR3 is built from 17 residues. CDR1 and CDR2 from the germline V gene are KGHDR and SFDVKD. Trimming removed 3 bases from V and 1 base from J, with 17 bases in between. In nucleotides, the CDR3 is TGTGCCACCAGTGATCCGTTCGACTACCTACGCCAAGAGACCCAGTACTTC. It yields the protein CATSDPFDYLRQETQYF.

This clone has just one count. The chain combines TRBV28 with TRBJ1-1, with a tentative D call TRBD1 (5 bases). Per the germline V gene, CDR1 is MDHEN and CDR2 is SYDVKM. The CDR3 has 14 amino acids. V gave up 2 bases and J gave up 1 base, with 8 bases separating them. The CDR3 protein is CASSLGAANTEAFF. CDR3 bases: TGTGCCAGCAGTTTAGGGGCAGCGAACACTGAAGCTTTCTTT.

This chain connects TRBV10-3 to TRBJ2-1; tentative D call: TRBD1 (6 bases). This CDR3 spans 13 amino acids. The ends were cut back, 5 bases at V and 9 bases at J, with 14 bases in the middle. In germline, CDR1 is ENHRY, CDR2 SYGVKD. This CDR3 reads CAISLGRGTEQFF. CDR3 in DNA: TGTGCCATCAGTCTTGGAAGGGGGACTGAGCAGTTCTTC.

V usage is TRBV11-2 and J usage is TRBJ2-7; TRBD2 matches at 10 bases. The germline gives CDR1 SGHAT, CDR2 FQNNGV. The CDR3 has 14 amino acids. Trimming cost V 5 bases and J 3 bases; bases outside gene matches: 4. As DNA, the CDR3 is TGTGCCAGCAGCCCAGTAGCGGGAGGCTACGAGCAGTACTTC. Protein: CASSPVAGGYEQYF.